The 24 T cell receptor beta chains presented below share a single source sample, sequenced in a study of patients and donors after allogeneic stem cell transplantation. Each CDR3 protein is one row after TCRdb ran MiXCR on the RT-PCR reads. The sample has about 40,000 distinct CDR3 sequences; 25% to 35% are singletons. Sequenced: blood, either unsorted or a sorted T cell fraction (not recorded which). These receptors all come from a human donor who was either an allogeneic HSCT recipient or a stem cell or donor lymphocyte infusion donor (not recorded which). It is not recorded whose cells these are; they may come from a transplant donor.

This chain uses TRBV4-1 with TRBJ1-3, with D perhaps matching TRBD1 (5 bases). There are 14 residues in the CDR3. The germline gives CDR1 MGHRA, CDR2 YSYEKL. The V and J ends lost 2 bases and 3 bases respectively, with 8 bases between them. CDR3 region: CASSQPRDGNTIYF. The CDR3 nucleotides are TGCGCCAGCAGCCAACCCAGGGATGGAAACACCATATATTTT.

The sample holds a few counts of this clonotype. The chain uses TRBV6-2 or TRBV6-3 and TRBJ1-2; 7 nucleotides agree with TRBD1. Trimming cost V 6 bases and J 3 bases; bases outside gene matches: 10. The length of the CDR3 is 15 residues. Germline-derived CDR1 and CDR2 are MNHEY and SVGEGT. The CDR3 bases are TGTGCCAGCAGCTACGACAGGGCGGGGTACTATGGCTACACCTTC. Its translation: CASSYDRAGYYGYTF.

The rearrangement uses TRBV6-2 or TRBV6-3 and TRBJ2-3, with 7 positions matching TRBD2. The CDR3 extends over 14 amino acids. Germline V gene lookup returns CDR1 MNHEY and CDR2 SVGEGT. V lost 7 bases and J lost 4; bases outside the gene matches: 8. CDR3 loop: CASIEAGLADTQYF. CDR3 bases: TGTGCCAGCATTGAAGCGGGATTGGCAGATACGCAGTATTTT.

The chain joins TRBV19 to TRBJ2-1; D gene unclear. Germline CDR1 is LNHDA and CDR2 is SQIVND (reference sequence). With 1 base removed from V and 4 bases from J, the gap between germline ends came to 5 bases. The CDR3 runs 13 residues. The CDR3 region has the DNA TGTGCCAGTAGTATAGTACAATACAATGAGCAGTTCTTC. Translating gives CASSIVQYNEQFF.

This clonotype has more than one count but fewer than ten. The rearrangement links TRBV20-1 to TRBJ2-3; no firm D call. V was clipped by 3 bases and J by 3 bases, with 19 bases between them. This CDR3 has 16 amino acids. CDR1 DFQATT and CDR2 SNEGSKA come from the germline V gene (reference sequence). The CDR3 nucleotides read TGCAGTGCTAGCCCTCTCGGGCAGGTAGCAACAGATACGCAGTATTTT. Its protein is CSASPLGQVATDTQYF.

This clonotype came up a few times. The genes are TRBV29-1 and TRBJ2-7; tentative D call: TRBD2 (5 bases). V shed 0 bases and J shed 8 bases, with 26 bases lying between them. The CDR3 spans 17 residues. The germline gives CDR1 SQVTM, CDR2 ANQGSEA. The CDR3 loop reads CSVEEGLPPGSKYKQYF. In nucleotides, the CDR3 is TGCAGCGTTGAAGAAGGACTCCCTCCTGGGTCGAAATACAAGCAGTACTTC.

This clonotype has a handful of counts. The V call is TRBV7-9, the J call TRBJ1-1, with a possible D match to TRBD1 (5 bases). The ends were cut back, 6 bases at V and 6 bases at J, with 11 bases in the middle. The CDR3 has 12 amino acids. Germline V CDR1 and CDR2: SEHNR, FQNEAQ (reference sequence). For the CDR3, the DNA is TGTGCCAGCAGTCTGGGACCGGCTGAAGCTTTCTTT. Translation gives CASSLGPAEAFF.

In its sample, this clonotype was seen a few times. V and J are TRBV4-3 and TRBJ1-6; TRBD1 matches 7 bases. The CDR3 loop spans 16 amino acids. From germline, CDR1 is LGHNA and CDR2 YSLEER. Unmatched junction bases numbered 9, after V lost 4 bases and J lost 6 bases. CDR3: CASSPVPTGSNSPLHF. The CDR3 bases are TGCGCCAGCAGCCCCGTCCCGACAGGGAGTAATTCACCCCTCCACTTT.

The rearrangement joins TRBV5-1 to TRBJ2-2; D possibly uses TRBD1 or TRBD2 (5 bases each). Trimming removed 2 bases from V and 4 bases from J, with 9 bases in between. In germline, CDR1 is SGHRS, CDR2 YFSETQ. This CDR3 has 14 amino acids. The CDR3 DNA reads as TGCGCCAGCAGCTTTTCAGGGACCACCGGGGAGCTGTTTTTT. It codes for CASSFSGTTGELFF.

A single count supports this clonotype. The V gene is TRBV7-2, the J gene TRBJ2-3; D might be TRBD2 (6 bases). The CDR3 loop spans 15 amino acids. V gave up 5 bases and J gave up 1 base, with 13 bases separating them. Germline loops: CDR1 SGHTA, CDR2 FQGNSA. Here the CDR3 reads CASSVRSSGTDTQYF. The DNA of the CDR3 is TGTGCCAGCAGCGTAAGGTCTAGCGGCACAGATACGCAGTATTTT.

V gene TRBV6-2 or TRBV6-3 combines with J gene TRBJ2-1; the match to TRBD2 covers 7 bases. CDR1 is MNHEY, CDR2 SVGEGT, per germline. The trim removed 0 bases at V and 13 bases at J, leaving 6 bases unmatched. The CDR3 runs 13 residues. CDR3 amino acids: CASSYSTSVFQFF. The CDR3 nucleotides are TGTGCCAGCAGTTACTCCACTAGCGTATTCCAGTTCTTC.

The chain's CDR3 is CASSQERQGIPPLHF. DNA for the CDR3: TGTGCCAGCAGCCAAGAACGCCAGGGTATACCACCCCTCCACTTT. V usage is TRBV3-1 and J usage is TRBJ1-6, with D perhaps matching TRBD1 (5 bases). Germline V lookup: CDR1 LGHDT, CDR2 YNNKEL (reference sequence). Trimming took 0 bases from V and 11 from J, leaving 14 bases between them. The CDR3 has 15 residues. The full variable domain, with the rest looked up from reference TRBV3-1 and TRBJ1-6, is DTAVSQTPKYLVTQMGNDKSIKCEQNLGHDTMYWYKQDSKKFLKIMFSYNNKELIINETVPNRFSPKSPDKAHLNLHINSLELGDSAVYFCASSQERQGIPPLHFGNGTRLTVT.

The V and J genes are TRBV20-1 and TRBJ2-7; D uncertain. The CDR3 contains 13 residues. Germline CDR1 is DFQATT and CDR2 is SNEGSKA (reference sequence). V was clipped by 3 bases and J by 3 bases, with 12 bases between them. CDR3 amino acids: CSASLAGLYEQYF. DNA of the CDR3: TGCAGTGCTAGTTTGGCAGGTCTCTACGAGCAGTACTTC.

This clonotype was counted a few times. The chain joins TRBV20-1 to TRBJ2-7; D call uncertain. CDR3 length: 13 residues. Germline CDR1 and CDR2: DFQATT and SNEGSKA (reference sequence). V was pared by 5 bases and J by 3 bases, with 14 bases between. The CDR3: CSAVKRFGYEQYF. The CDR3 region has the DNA TGCAGTGCTGTTAAGAGGTTCGGCTACGAGCAGTACTTC.

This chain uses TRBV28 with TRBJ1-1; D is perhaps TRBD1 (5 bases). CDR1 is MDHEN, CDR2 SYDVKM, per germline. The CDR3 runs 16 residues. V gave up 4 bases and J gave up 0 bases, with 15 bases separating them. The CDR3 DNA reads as TGTGCCAGCAGTTCAGGGTTACGGTACATGAACACTGAAGCTTTCTTT. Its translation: CASSSGLRYMNTEAFF.

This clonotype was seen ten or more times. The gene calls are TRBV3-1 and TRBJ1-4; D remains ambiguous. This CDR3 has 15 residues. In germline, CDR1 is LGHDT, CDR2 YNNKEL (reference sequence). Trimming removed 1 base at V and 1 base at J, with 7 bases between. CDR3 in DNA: TGTGCCAGCAGCCAAGGACGAGGAACTAATGAAAAACTGTTTTTT. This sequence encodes CASSQGRGTNEKLFF.

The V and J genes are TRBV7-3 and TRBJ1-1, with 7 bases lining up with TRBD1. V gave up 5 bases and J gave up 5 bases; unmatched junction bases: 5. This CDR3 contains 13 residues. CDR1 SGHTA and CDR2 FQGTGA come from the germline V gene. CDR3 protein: CASSTQGETEAFF. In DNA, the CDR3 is TGTGCCAGCAGCACCCAGGGGGAAACTGAAGCTTTCTTT.

CDR3: CASASMSETQYF. In DNA form, the CDR3 reads TGTGCCAGCGCTTCCATGAGCGAGACCCAGTACTTC. The chain recombines TRBV28 with TRBJ2-5; unclear D gene. The V gene lost 8 bases and the J gene lost 5 bases, with 12 bases spanning the gap. The CDR3 is 12 residues long. Germline CDR1 MDHEN, CDR2 SYDVKM.

The CDR3 here is CSARLGRISYNEQFF. DNA of the CDR3: TGCAGCGCGAGACTGGGACGTATCTCCTACAATGAGCAGTTCTTC. The chain uses TRBV20-1 and TRBJ2-1; D is tentatively TRBD1 or TRBD2 (5 bases each). The CDR3 is made up of 15 amino acids. From germline, CDR1 is DFQATT and CDR2 SNEGSKA (reference sequence).

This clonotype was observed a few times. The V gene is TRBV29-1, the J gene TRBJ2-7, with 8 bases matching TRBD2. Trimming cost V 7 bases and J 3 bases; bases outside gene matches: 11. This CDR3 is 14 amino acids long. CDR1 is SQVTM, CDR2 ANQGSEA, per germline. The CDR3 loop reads CSAVGGRPSYEQYF. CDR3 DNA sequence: TGCAGCGCCGTGGGCGGGAGGCCAAGCTACGAGCAGTACTTC.

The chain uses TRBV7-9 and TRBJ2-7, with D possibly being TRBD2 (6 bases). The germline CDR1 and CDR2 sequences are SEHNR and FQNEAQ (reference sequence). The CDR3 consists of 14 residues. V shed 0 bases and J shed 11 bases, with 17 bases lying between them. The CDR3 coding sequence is TGTGCCAGCAGCTTAGCGATGGGCGCCACGGGAGAGTACTTC. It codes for CASSLAMGATGEYF. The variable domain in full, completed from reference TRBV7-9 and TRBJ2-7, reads DTGVSQNPRHKITKRGQNVTFRCDPISEHNRLYWYRQTLGQGPEFLTYFQNEAQLEKSRLLSDRFSAERPKGSFSTLEIQRTEQGDSAMYLCASSLAMGATGEYFGPGTRLTVT.

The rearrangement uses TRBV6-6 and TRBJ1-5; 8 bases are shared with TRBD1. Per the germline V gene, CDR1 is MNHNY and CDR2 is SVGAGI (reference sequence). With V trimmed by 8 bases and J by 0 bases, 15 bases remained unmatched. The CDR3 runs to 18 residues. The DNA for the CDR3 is TGTGCCAGCGAGGGAGGACAGGGCCATTCTTATAGCAATCAGCCCCAGCATTTT. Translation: CASEGGQGHSYSNQPQHF.

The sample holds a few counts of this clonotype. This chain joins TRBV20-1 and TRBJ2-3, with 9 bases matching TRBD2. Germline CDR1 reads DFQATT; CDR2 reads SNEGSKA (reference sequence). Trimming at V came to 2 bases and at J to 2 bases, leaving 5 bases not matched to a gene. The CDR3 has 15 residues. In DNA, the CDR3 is TGCAGTGCTAGATGGGGACTAGCCCTCACAGATACGCAGTATTTT. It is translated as CSARWGLALTDTQYF.

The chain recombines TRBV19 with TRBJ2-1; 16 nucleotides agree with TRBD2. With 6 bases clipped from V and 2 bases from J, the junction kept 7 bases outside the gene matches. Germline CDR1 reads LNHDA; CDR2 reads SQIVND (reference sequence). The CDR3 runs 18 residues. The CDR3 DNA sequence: TGTGCCAGTAGGGGGACTAGCGGGAGGGCATGGCCCTACAATGAGCAGTTCTTC. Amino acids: CASRGTSGRAWPYNEQFF.